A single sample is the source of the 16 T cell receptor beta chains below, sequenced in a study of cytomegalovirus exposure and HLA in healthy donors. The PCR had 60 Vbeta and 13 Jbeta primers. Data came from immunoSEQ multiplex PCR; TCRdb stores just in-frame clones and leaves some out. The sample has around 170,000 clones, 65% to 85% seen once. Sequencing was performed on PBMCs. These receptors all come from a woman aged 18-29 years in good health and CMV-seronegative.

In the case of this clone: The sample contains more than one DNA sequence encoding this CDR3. The CDR3 loop is CASSLGGNTGELFF. CDR3 in DNA: TGCGCCAGCAGCTTGGGCGGAAACACCGGGGAGCTGTTTTTT. The chain carries TRBV5-1 and TRBJ2-2; no reliable D call. The V end lost 0 bases, the J end lost 2 bases, and 5 bases lay between the germline ends. Germline CDR1 and CDR2: SGHRS and YFSETQ. This CDR3 spans 14 amino acids.

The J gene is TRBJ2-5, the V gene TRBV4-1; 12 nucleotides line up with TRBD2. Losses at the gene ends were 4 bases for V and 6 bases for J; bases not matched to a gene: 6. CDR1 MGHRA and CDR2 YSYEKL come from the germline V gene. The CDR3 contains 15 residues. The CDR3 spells CASSPRTSGEKTQYF. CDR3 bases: TGCGCCAGCAGCCCGAGGACTAGCGGGGAGAAGACCCAGTACTTC.

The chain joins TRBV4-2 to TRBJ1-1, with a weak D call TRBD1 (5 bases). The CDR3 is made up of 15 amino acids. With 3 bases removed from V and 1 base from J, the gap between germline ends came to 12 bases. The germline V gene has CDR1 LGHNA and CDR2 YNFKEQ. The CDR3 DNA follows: TGTGCCAGCAGCCAGCCCGGGGGTTGGAACACTGAAGCTTTCTTT. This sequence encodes CASSQPGGWNTEAFF.

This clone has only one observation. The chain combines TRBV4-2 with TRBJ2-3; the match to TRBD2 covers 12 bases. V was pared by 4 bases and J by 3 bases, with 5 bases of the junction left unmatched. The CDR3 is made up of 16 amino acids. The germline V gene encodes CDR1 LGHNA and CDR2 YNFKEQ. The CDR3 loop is CASSPLAGGQTDTQYF. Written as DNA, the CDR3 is TGTGCCAGCAGCCCGCTAGCGGGGGGGCAGACAGATACGCAGTATTTT.

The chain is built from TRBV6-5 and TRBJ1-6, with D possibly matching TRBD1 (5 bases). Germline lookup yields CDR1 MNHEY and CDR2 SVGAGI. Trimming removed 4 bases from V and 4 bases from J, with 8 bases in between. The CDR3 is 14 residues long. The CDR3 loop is CASSFGQYNSPLHF. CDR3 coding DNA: TGTGCCAGCAGTTTCGGACAATATAATTCACCCCTCCACTTT.

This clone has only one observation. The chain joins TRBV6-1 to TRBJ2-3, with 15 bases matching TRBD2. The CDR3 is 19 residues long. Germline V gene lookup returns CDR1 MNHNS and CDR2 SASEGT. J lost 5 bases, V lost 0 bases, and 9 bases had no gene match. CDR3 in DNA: TGTGCCAGCAGTGAAGCGTCTGGACTAGCGGGGGGGCAGATAGATACGCAGTATTTT. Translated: CASSEASGLAGGQIDTQYF.

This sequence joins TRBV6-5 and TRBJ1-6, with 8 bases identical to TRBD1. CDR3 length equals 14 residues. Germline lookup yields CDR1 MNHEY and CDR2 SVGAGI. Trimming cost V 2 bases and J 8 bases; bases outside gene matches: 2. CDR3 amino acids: CASSYGQGYSPLHF. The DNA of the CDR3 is TGTGCCAGCAGTTACGGACAGGGCTATTCACCCCTCCACTTT.

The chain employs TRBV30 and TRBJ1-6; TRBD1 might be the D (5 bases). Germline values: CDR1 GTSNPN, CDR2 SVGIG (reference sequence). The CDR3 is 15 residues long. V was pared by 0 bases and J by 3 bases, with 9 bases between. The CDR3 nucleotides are TGTGCCTGGAGTGTGCGGGGGAACTATAATTCACCCCTCCACTTT. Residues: CAWSVRGNYNSPLHF. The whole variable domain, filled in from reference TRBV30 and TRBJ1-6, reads SQTIHQWPATLVQPVGSPLSLECTVEGTSNPNLYWYRQAAGRGLQLLFYSVGIGQISSEVPQNLSASRPQDRQFILSSKKLLLSDSGFYLCAWSVRGNYNSPLHFGNGTRLTVT.

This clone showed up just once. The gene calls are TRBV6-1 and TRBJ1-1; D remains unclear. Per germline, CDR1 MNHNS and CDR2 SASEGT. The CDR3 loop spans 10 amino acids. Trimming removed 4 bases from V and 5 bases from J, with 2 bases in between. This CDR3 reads CASSATEAFF. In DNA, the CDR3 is TGTGCCAGCAGTGCGACTGAAGCTTTCTTT.

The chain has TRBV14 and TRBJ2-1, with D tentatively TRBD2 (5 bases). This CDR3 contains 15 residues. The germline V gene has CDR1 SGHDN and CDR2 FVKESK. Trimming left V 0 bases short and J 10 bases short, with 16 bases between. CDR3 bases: TGTGCCAGCAGCCAAGATATGGTAGTCCGGGGAGAGCAGTTCTTC. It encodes CASSQDMVVRGEQFF.

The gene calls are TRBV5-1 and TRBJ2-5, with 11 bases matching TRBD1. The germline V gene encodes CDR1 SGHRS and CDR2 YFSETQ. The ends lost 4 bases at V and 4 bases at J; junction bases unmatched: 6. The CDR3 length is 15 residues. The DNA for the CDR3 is TGCGCCAGCAGCCCGGGACAGGGGGTTTTAGAGACCCAGTACTTC. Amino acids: CASSPGQGVLETQYF.

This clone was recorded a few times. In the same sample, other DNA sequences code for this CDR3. CDR3 in amino acids: CASSYSYSGNTIYF. The CDR3 coding sequence is TGTGCCAGCAGTTACTCATACTCTGGAAACACCATATATTTT. This sequence joins TRBV6-5 and TRBJ1-3, with D hard to call. The V and J ends lost 0 bases and 0 bases respectively, with 3 bases between them. The CDR3 has 14 residues. Germline V gene lookup returns CDR1 MNHEY and CDR2 SVGAGI.

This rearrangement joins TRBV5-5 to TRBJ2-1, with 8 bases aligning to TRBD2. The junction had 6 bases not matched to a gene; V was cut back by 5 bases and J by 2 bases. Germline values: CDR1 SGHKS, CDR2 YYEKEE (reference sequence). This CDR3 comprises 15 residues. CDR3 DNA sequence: TGTGCCAGCAGAGGTACTAGCGGCCCCTACAATGAGCAGTTCTTC. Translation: CASRGTSGPYNEQFF.

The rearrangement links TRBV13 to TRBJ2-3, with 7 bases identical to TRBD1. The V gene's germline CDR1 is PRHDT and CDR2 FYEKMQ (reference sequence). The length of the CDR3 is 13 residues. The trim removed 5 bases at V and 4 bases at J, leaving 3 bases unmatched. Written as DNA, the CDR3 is TGTGCCAGCAGCCTAGACAGGGCAGATACGCAGTATTTT. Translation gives CASSLDRADTQYF.

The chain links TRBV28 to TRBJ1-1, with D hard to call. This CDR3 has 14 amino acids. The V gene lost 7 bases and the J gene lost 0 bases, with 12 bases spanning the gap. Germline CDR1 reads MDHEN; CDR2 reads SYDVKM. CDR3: CASTRGGLNTEAFF. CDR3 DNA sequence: TGTGCCAGCACCCGGGGAGGCCTGAACACTGAAGCTTTCTTT.

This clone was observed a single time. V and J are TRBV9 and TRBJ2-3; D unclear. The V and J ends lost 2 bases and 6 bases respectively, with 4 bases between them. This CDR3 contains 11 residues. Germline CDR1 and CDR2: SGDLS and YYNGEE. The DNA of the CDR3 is TGTGCCAGCAGCGTCGGGGATACGCAGTATTTT. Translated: CASSVGDTQYF. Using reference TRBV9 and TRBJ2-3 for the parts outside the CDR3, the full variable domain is DSGVTQTPKHLITATGQRVTLRCSPRSGDLSVYWYQQSLDQGLQFLIQYYNGEERAKGNILERFSAQQFPDLHSELNLSSLELGDSALYFCASSVGDTQYFGPGTRLTVL.